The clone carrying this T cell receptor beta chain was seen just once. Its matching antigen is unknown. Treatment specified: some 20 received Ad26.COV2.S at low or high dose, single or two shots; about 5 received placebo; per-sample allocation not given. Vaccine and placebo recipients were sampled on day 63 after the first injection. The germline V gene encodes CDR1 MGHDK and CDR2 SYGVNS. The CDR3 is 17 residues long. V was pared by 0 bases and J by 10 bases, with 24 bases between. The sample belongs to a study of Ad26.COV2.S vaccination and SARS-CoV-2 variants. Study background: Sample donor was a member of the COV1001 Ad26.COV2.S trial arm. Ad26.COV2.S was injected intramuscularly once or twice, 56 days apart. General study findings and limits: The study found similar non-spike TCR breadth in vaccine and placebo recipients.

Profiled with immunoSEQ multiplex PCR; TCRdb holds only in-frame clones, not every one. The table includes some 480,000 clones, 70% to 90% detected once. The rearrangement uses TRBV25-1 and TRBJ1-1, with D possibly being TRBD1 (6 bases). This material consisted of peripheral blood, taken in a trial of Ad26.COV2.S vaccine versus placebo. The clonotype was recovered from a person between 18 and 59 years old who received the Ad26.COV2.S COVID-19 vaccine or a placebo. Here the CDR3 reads CASSEYPLGTRQQGAFF. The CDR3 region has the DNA TGTGCCAGCAGTGAATACCCCCTAGGGACACGTCAGCAGGGAGCTTTCTTT.